Listed here is a single T cell receptor beta chain. The source of the sample is a study of shared clonotypes between healthy human individuals. Study details: Donors had three CD4 naive, three CD4 memory, two CD8 naive and one CD8 memory plate apiece.

Unmatched junction bases numbered 10, after V lost 2 bases and J lost 3 bases. This CDR3 is 17 amino acids long. CDR1 is MDHEN, CDR2 SYDVKM, per germline. Some clones are missing from TCRdb's copy, which holds only in-frame ones; the method was immunoSEQ multiplex PCR. The data hold roughly 1,000,000 clones, with 75% to 80% observed a single time. Sequencing was carried out using memory CD4+ T cells from PBMCs. The subset here: CD45RA-negative fraction. This sequence originates from a man younger than 35 in good health. Some clones in this sample may be carry-over from other donors' samples. The chain combines TRBV28 with TRBJ1-3; TRBD1 aligns across 7 bases. The CDR3 here is CASSLIWHRGSGNTIYF. CDR3 nucleotide sequence: TGTGCCAGCAGTTTAATTTGGCACAGGGGAAGTGGAAACACCATATATTTT.